These 9 T cell receptor beta chains were sequenced from one sample in a study of blood T cell repertoires in COVID-19. Produced via immunoSEQ multiplex PCR; TCRdb's table is partial and in-frame only. The sample records 200,000 to 250,000 clones, 75% to 85% being singletons. Source material: peripheral blood. These receptors were collected from a human donor in a cohort sampled during active COVID-19.

The chain uses TRBV24-1 and TRBJ2-1, with 13 nucleotides matching TRBD2. From germline, CDR1 is KGHDR and CDR2 SFDVKD. Germline trimming cut 4 bases from V and 8 bases from J; bases unmatched to any gene: 10. There are 17 residues in the CDR3. CDR3 bases: TGTGCCACCAGTGAGAGGTTTGGGACTAGCGGGAACTATGAGCAGTTCTTC. The encoded protein is CATSERFGTSGNYEQFF.

This rearrangement joins TRBV11-2 to TRBJ2-7, with TRBD2 as a possible D gene (6 bases). This CDR3 spans 13 amino acids. Trimming stripped 3 bases from V and 6 bases from J, with 12 bases between. The germline CDR1 and CDR2 sequences are SGHAT and FQNNGV. The CDR3 nucleotides read TGTGCCAGCAGCTTTTATCGGGGGACCGAGCAGTACTTC. This translates into CASSFYRGTEQYF.

Here the CDR3 reads CASDKRPSPVYEQYF. CDR3 coding DNA: TGTGCCAGCGACAAAAGGCCTTCACCAGTCTACGAGCAGTACTTC. This chain connects TRBV2 to TRBJ2-7; D gene unclear. This CDR3 is 15 amino acids long. The V gene lost 8 bases and the J gene lost 3 bases, with 20 bases spanning the gap. Germline CDR1 reads SNHLY; CDR2 reads FYNNEI.

Points on this clone: Other DNA sequences in this sample translate to the same CDR3. This chain links TRBV28 with TRBJ2-7; D is unclear. Looked up from germline, CDR1 is MDHEN and CDR2 is SYDVKM. Trimming took off 6 bases at V and 3 bases at J, with 3 bases between the two ends. The length of the CDR3 is 10 residues. The CDR3 loop reads CASSHYEQYF. The CDR3 coding sequence is TGTGCCAGCAGCCACTACGAGCAGTACTTC.

The rearrangement joins TRBV7-3 to TRBJ2-2; D may be TRBD1 (6 bases). The CDR3 spans 13 residues. Germline V lookup: CDR1 SGHTA, CDR2 FQGTGA. V lost 3 bases, J lost 6 bases, and 8 bases lay in between. The chain's CDR3 is CASSFTGSGELFF. The CDR3 DNA reads TGTGCCAGCAGCTTCACAGGGTCCGGGGAGCTGTTTTTT.

The chain employs TRBV5-1 and TRBJ1-1, with D uncertain. The CDR3 is made up of 13 amino acids. In germline, CDR1 is SGHRS, CDR2 YFSETQ. Deletions cut 7 bases from V and 0 bases from J, with 10 bases between. The CDR3 nucleotides are TGCGCCAGCCGGGATGTGGTGAACACTGAAGCTTTCTTT. Its translation: CASRDVVNTEAFF. The full variable domain, rest sourced from reference TRBV5-1 and TRBJ1-1, is KAGVTQTPRYLIKTRGQQVTLSCSPISGHRSVSWYQQTPGQGLQFLFEYFSETQRNKGNFPGRFSGRQFSNSRSEMNVSTLELGDSALYLCASRDVVNTEAFFGQGTRLTVV.

The chain couples TRBV7-9 to TRBJ2-5; no firm D call. Trimming stripped 5 bases from V and 5 bases from J, with 6 bases between. Germline V lookup: CDR1 SEHNR, CDR2 FQNEAQ (reference sequence). The CDR3 extends over 11 amino acids. In DNA form, the CDR3 reads TGTGCCAGCAGCCCCGGTGAGACCCAGTACTTC. Encoded protein: CASSPGETQYF.

A word on this clone: The sample holds other DNA sequences that translate to the same CDR3. The chain employs TRBV7-2 and TRBJ1-5; D gene ambiguous. The germline gives CDR1 SGHTA, CDR2 FQGNSA. V was cut by 4 bases and J by 0 bases, with 4 bases left in between. The CDR3 totals 13 residues. The CDR3 sequence is CASSSYSNQPQHF. The CDR3, as DNA: TGTGCCAGCAGCTCTTATAGCAATCAGCCCCAGCATTTT.

This clone was seen only a few times. V is TRBV5-5 and J is TRBJ1-2, with D perhaps TRBD1 (5 bases). Germline CDR1 and CDR2: SGHKS and YYEKEE (reference sequence). V shed 3 bases and J shed 4 bases, with 13 bases lying between them. The CDR3 is 14 residues long. The CDR3, as DNA: TGTGCCAGCAGCTCGGACATTCAGGGCTATGGCTACACCTTC. Its protein product is CASSSDIQGYGYTF.